The next 20 T cell receptor beta chains were all read from a single sample in a study of T cell responses to AZD1222 COVID-19 vaccine. Libraries were prepared by immunoSEQ multiplex PCR; TCRdb keeps only in-frame clonotypes and omits some of them. The table lists 100,000 to 140,000 clones, about 85% of them singletons. The specimen comprised peripheral blood, sampled on day 0 of AZD1222 vaccination. The receptors were sampled from an adult in good health.

The chain couples TRBV3-1 (or the pseudogene TRBV3-2) to TRBJ2-5; TRBD2 matches 14 bases. Germline CDR1 LGHDT, CDR2 YNNKEL (reference sequence). CDR3 size: 17 residues. J gave up 5 bases and V 3 bases, and 8 bases lay outside the gene matches. This CDR3 reads CASSHRLAGGPWETQYF. CDR3 DNA: TGTGCCAGCAGCCACCGACTAGCGGGAGGGCCATGGGAGACCCAGTACTTC.

The chain combines TRBV7-9 with TRBJ1-1; D unresolved. Germline assignment: CDR1 SEHNR and CDR2 FQNEAQ (reference sequence). V lost 3 bases and J 3 bases, leaving 11 bases between the germline ends. This CDR3 has 14 residues. Here the CDR3 DNA reads TGTGCCAGCAGCTTCGCAGGCACTTACACTGAAGCTTTCTTT. Its translation is CASSFAGTYTEAFF.

The chain employs TRBV29-1 and TRBJ2-7, with D tentatively TRBD1 (7 bases). The CDR3 runs to 15 residues. V lost 4 bases and J lost 1, with 17 bases in between. Looked up from germline, CDR1 is SQVTM and CDR2 is ANQGSEA. For the CDR3, the DNA is TGCAGCGTTGGGGAAGGCAGGGGGGTTTCCTACGAGCAGTACTTC. Protein: CSVGEGRGVSYEQYF.

The chain is built from TRBV25-1 and TRBJ1-2; tentatively, D is TRBD1 (5 bases). V was trimmed by 10 bases and J by 4 bases, leaving 10 bases between them. The CDR3 runs to 11 residues. Germline CDR1 reads MGHDK; CDR2 reads SYGVNS. CDR3: CATWTIYGYTF. In DNA form, the CDR3 reads TGTGCCACATGGACAATCTATGGCTACACCTTC.

The chain carries TRBV11-2 and TRBJ2-7; D unresolved. The V end was cut by 5 bases, the J end by 3 bases, with 11 bases between. CDR1 and CDR2 from the germline V gene are SGHAT and FQNNGV. There are 13 residues in the CDR3. The CDR3 loop reads CASSLTLGYEQYF. In nucleotides, the CDR3 is TGTGCCAGCAGCCTCACCCTAGGCTACGAGCAGTACTTC.

The chain combines TRBV5-1 with TRBJ2-5; perhaps TRBD1 as D (5 bases). This CDR3 is built from 14 residues. V was clipped by 0 bases and J by 5 bases, with 11 bases between them. Germline loops: CDR1 SGHRS, CDR2 YFSETQ. CDR3 DNA sequence: TGCGCCAGCAGCTTGGAAAGGGCAGGGGAGACCCAGTACTTC. Amino acids: CASSLERAGETQYF. Full variable domain (remainder filled in from reference TRBV5-1 and TRBJ2-5): KAGVTQTPRYLIKTRGQQVTLSCSPISGHRSVSWYQQTPGQGLQFLFEYFSETQRNKGNFPGRFSGRQFSNSRSEMNVSTLELGDSALYLCASSLERAGETQYFGPGTRLLVL.

The V and J genes are TRBV10-3 and TRBJ2-5; 9 bases line up with TRBD1. The CDR3 length is 14 residues. Germline V gene lookup returns CDR1 ENHRY and CDR2 SYGVKD. V was clipped by 6 bases and J by 3 bases; unmatched bases: 5. The CDR3 region is CAIRAGQGEETQYF. CDR3 bases: TGTGCCATCAGAGCGGGACAGGGAGAAGAGACCCAGTACTTC.

The chain is built from TRBV7-9 and TRBJ1-2; TRBD1 might be the D (6 bases). Per germline, CDR1 SEHNR and CDR2 FQNEAQ (reference sequence). Between the trimmed V and J ends, which lost 5 bases and 2 bases, there was a span of 9 bases. This CDR3 spans 13 amino acids. The CDR3 DNA follows: TGTGCCAGCAGCCCCACAGGGAACTATGGCTACACCTTC. Translated: CASSPTGNYGYTF. The full variable domain, completed using reference TRBV7-9 and TRBJ1-2, is DTGVSQNPRHKITKRGQNVTFRCDPISEHNRLYWYRQTLGQGPEFLTYFQNEAQLEKSRLLSDRFSAERPKGSFSTLEIQRTEQGDSAMYLCASSPTGNYGYTFGSGTRLTVV.

The V gene is TRBV5-8, the J gene TRBJ2-1; D tentatively reads TRBD1 or TRBD2 (6 bases each). In germline, CDR1 is SGHTS, CDR2 YDEGEE. The CDR3 contains 15 residues. Deletions cut 0 bases from V and 1 base from J, with 8 bases between. DNA of the CDR3: TGTGCCAGCAGCTTGGCGGGGGCGTCCTACAATGAGCAGTTCTTC. Residues: CASSLAGASYNEQFF.

This chain links TRBV5-1 with TRBJ2-2; 7 bases line up with TRBD1. From germline, CDR1 is SGHRS and CDR2 YFSETQ. The CDR3 is made up of 14 amino acids. Trimming removed 4 bases from V and 8 bases from J; junction bases left unmatched: 8. The CDR3 region has the DNA TGCGCCAGCAGCGCGACAGGGAGTACGGGGGAGCTGTTTTTT. It translates to CASSATGSTGELFF. Filled out from reference TRBV5-1 and TRBJ2-2, the complete variable domain reads KAGVTQTPRYLIKTRGQQVTLSCSPISGHRSVSWYQQTPGQGLQFLFEYFSETQRNKGNFPGRFSGRQFSNSRSEMNVSTLELGDSALYLCASSATGSTGELFFGEGSRLTVL.

In this sample, this clone is medium-sized (0.01 to 0.1%). This chain uses TRBV9 with TRBJ2-7; 10 positions agree with TRBD2. Germline CDR1 reads SGDLS; CDR2 reads YYNGEE. Trimming removed 0 bases from V and 3 bases from J; junction bases left unmatched: 9. The CDR3 has 17 amino acids. This CDR3 is CASSVECRLAGLYEQYF. DNA of the CDR3: TGTGCCAGCAGCGTAGAATGCCGACTAGCGGGCCTCTACGAGCAGTACTTC.

The chain is built from TRBV2 and TRBJ2-2; the D gene is possibly TRBD1 (6 bases). The CDR3 runs 14 residues. From germline, CDR1 is SNHLY and CDR2 FYNNEI. Trimming cost V 7 bases and J 1 base, with 10 bases left between them. The CDR3 nucleotides read TGTGCCAGCATAGAACAGGGGAACACCGGGGAGCTGTTTTTT. Residues: CASIEQGNTGELFF.

In this sample, this clone turned up a few times. The gene calls are TRBV3-1 (or the pseudogene TRBV3-2) and TRBJ2-7; tentative D call: TRBD2 (6 bases). Germline V gene lookup returns CDR1 LGHDT and CDR2 YNNKEL (reference sequence). This CDR3 comprises 13 residues. Trimming took 4 bases from V and 5 from J, leaving 12 bases between them. The CDR3: CASSPREWHEQYF. The DNA of the CDR3 is TGTGCCAGCAGCCCCCGGGAGTGGCACGAGCAGTACTTC.

The chain links TRBV19 to TRBJ1-5; possibly TRBD1 for D (6 bases). The ends were cut back, 5 bases at V and 2 bases at J, with 16 bases in the middle. CDR3 length: 16 amino acids. Looked up from germline, CDR1 is LNHDA and CDR2 is SQIVND (reference sequence). The CDR3 DNA sequence: TGTGCCAGTAGTGCGGTCGGGGGGCTAGGCAATCAGCCCCAGCATTTT. This gives the protein CASSAVGGLGNQPQHF.

This rearrangement joins TRBV19 to TRBJ2-2, with 8 nucleotides matching TRBD2. The CDR3 sequence is 16 residues long. Trimming removed 7 bases from V and 3 bases from J; junction bases left unmatched: 10. In germline, CDR1 is LNHDA, CDR2 SQIVND (reference sequence). CDR3 region: CASTTLRGADTGELFF. DNA for the CDR3: TGTGCCAGTACTACTCTGCGGGGGGCAGACACCGGGGAGCTGTTTTTT.

This chain joins TRBV13 and TRBJ2-1; 14 bases fit TRBD2. CDR1 and CDR2 (germline): PRHDT, FYEKMQ (reference sequence). V shed 5 bases and J 8 bases; nucleotides not matched to a gene: 5. The CDR3 is 15 residues long. As DNA, the CDR3 is TGTGCCAGCAGCGTGACTAGCGGGGGGGCCCATGAGCAGTTCTTC. Translated: CASSVTSGGAHEQFF.

This rearrangement joins TRBV25-1 to TRBJ1-2; 7 nucleotides line up with TRBD1. V was pared by 3 bases and J by 1 base, with 5 bases of the junction left unmatched. This CDR3 has 15 residues. Germline V gene sequence: CDR1 MGHDK, CDR2 SYGVNS. The DNA of the CDR3 is TGTGCCAGCAGTGATTGGGACAGCCTTAACTATGGCTACACCTTC. This gives the protein CASSDWDSLNYGYTF.

This clone was counted between two and nine times. The rearrangement joins TRBV7-7 to TRBJ2-5; 8 nucleotides line up with TRBD2. J gave up 4 bases and V 1 base, and 8 bases lay outside the gene matches. Germline CDR1 reads SSHAT; CDR2 reads FNYEAQ (reference sequence). The CDR3 contains 16 residues. This chain's CDR3 is CASSLGGLAGRETQYF. DNA for the CDR3: TGTGCCAGCAGCTTAGGGGGGCTAGCGGGTCGAGAGACCCAGTACTTC.

This clone came up a few times. This chain uses TRBV4-1 with TRBJ1-1; TRBD1 aligns across 7 bases. Germline V gene data show CDR1 as MGHRA and CDR2 as YSYEKL. The CDR3 covers 14 residues. Trimming took 0 bases from V and 11 from J; bases not matched to a gene: 9. The CDR3 sequence: CASSQDEGARGAFF. The CDR3 nucleotides are TGCGCCAGCAGCCAAGATGAGGGGGCCAGGGGGGCTTTCTTT.

This chain connects TRBV4-1 to TRBJ2-2, with 7 bases that match TRBD1. The CDR3 runs to 18 residues. The J segment lost 9 bases and the V segment lost 4 bases, leaving 20 bases of the junction unmatched. Germline assignment: CDR1 MGHRA and CDR2 YSYEKL. CDR3 protein: CASSLGQMGAWLHRELFF. The CDR3 nucleotides are TGCGCCAGCAGCCTGGGACAGATGGGCGCGTGGTTACACCGGGAGCTGTTTTTT.